What follows are 25 T cell receptor beta chains derived from one specimen sequenced in a study of brain metastases from non-small cell lung cancer. Sequenced by immunoSEQ multiplex PCR; TCRdb stores in-frame clones only, minus some. The sample includes 2,800 or so clones, roughly 80% seen only once; the top ten take over 15%. Sequencing used primary lung tumor tissue. The source is a donor older than 35 with non-small cell lung cancer.

V is TRBV5-6 and J is TRBJ2-7; D unclear. The CDR3 extends over 13 amino acids. Trimming pared 1 base from V and 6 bases from J, leaving 11 bases between. Per the germline V gene, CDR1 is SGHDT and CDR2 is YYEEEE. This CDR3 is CASSLIGLGEQYF. DNA of the CDR3: TGTGCCAGCAGCTTGATAGGGCTGGGCGAGCAGTACTTC.

This rearrangement joins TRBV7-9 to TRBJ1-1; the D gene is possibly TRBD1 (5 bases). V was trimmed by 7 bases and J by 3 bases, leaving 12 bases between them. Per the germline V gene, CDR1 is SEHNR and CDR2 is FQNEAQ (reference sequence). CDR3 length equals 13 residues. The CDR3 nucleotides read TGTGCCAGCACTACCAGGGCCTACACTGAAGCTTTCTTT. Encoded protein: CASTTRAYTEAFF. Using reference TRBV7-9 and TRBJ1-1 for the parts outside the CDR3, the full variable domain is DTGVSQNPRHKITKRGQNVTFRCDPISEHNRLYWYRQTLGQGPEFLTYFQNEAQLEKSRLLSDRFSAERPKGSFSTLEIQRTEQGDSAMYLCASTTRAYTEAFFGQGTRLTVV.

J is TRBJ2-7 and V is TRBV28, with TRBD2 identical over 10 bases. From germline, CDR1 is MDHEN and CDR2 SYDVKM. The CDR3 runs 14 residues. Trimming removed 10 bases from V and 0 bases from J; junction bases left unmatched: 6. For the CDR3, the DNA is TGTGCCAATCTACTAGCGGGACCCTCCTACGAGCAGTACTTC. Protein: CANLLAGPSYEQYF.

The rearrangement uses TRBV28 and TRBJ2-1, with a tentative D call TRBD1 (7 bases). Germline V gene lookup returns CDR1 MDHEN and CDR2 SYDVKM. The CDR3 loop spans 14 amino acids. Trimming shortened V by 5 bases and J by 7 bases, and 15 bases separated the two germline ends. CDR3 sequence (DNA): TGTGCCAGCAGTCTACAGACAGGGAGGAATGAGCAGTTCTTC. This encodes CASSLQTGRNEQFF.

As concerns this clone: Other DNA sequences within the sample encode an identical CDR3. V and J are TRBV28 and TRBJ2-7, with 8 bases matching TRBD2. With V trimmed by 6 bases and J by 7 bases, 17 bases remained unmatched. The CDR3 extends over 16 amino acids. Looked up from germline, CDR1 is MDHEN and CDR2 is SYDVKM. CDR3: CASSSRSAGALYEQYF. CDR3 sequence (DNA): TGTGCCAGCAGCTCCCGATCAGCGGGGGCCCTCTATGAGCAGTACTTC. The variable domain in full, with the rest retrieved from reference TRBV28 and TRBJ2-7, is DVKVTQSSRYLVKRTGEKVFLECVQDMDHENMFWYRQDPGLGLRLIYFSYDVKMKEKGDIPEGYSVSREKKERFSLILESASTNQTSMYLCASSSRSAGALYEQYFGPGTRLTVT.

The chain joins TRBV7-3 to TRBJ2-3; D possibly corresponds to TRBD2 (7 bases). Germline loops: CDR1 SGHTA, CDR2 FQGTGA. The length of the CDR3 is 15 residues. Trimming cost V 1 base and J 3 bases, with 11 bases left between them. The CDR3 spells CASSLRGGATDTQYF. CDR3 nucleotide sequence: TGTGCCAGCAGCTTAAGGGGGGGCGCAACAGATACGCAGTATTTT.

The rearrangement links TRBV5-4 to TRBJ2-3; 9 nucleotides align to TRBD2. This CDR3 contains 16 residues. CDR1 and CDR2 from the germline V gene are SGHNT and YYREEE (reference sequence). J was trimmed by 2 bases and V by 2 bases; bases with no gene match: 6. The CDR3 reads CASSLCLAGNTDTQYF. CDR3 in DNA: TGTGCCAGCAGCTTATGCCTAGCGGGAAACACAGATACGCAGTATTTT. Full variable domain (remainder filled in from reference TRBV5-4 and TRBJ2-3): ETGVTQSPTHLIKTRGQQVTLRCSSQSGHNTVSWYQQALGQGPQFIFQYYREEENGRGNFPPRFSGLQFPNYSSELNVNALELDDSALYLCASSLCLAGNTDTQYFGPGTRLTVL.

The chain recombines TRBV5-5 with TRBJ1-1, with D perhaps TRBD1 (5 bases). Germline V gene data show CDR1 as SGHKS and CDR2 as YYEKEE (reference sequence). Trimming took off 4 bases at V and 0 bases at J, with 10 bases between the two ends. The CDR3 is 14 amino acids. CDR3 sequence (DNA): TGTGCCAGCAGCCTACAGGTGATGAACACTGAAGCTTTCTTT. This translates into CASSLQVMNTEAFF.

This clone was picked up one time. This chain connects TRBV28 to TRBJ2-3, with 8 bases lining up with TRBD2. Per the germline V gene, CDR1 is MDHEN and CDR2 is SYDVKM. The CDR3 runs to 16 residues. J lost 3 bases, V lost 8 bases, and 13 bases had no gene match. The DNA of the CDR3 is TGTGCCAGCCTTGGCCTTAGCGGGACTCATACAGATACGCAGTATTTT. Translated, it gives CASLGLSGTHTDTQYF.

This rearrangement joins TRBV5-4 to TRBJ1-1; D may be TRBD1 (5 bases). The CDR3 runs to 15 residues. Germline V lookup: CDR1 SGHNT, CDR2 YYREEE (reference sequence). The ends were cut back, 4 bases at V and 0 bases at J, with 13 bases in the middle. CDR3 nucleotides: TGTGCCAGCAGCCCCCGGGGGAATTTGAACACTGAAGCTTTCTTT. Amino acids: CASSPRGNLNTEAFF.

By share of the sample, this clone is large (0.1 to 1%). Distinct nucleotide sequences in the sample also encode this CDR3. CDR3 sequence reads: CASSERQGTIEKLFF. The CDR3 DNA reads TGTGCCAGCAGCGAGAGACAGGGAACAATTGAAAAACTGTTTTTT. V is TRBV7-9 and J is TRBJ1-4, with 7 positions matching TRBD1. The CDR3 length is 15 residues. Germline values: CDR1 SEHNR, CDR2 FQNEAQ (reference sequence). The V and J ends lost 5 bases and 7 bases, in that order; junction bases with no gene match: 10.

The chain couples TRBV10-3 to TRBJ2-2, with 8 bases identical to TRBD1. With V trimmed by 2 bases and J by 4 bases, 9 bases remained unmatched. This CDR3 contains 17 residues. Germline-derived CDR1 and CDR2 are ENHRY and SYGVKD. For the CDR3, the DNA is TGTGCCATCAGTGAGGGCAGGGGGCATAGTATCACCGGGGAGCTGTTTTTT. Encoded protein: CAISEGRGHSITGELFF.

V usage is TRBV11-3 and J usage is TRBJ2-1; D not resolved. Germline values: CDR1 SGHNT, CDR2 YENEEA. The CDR3 loop spans 15 amino acids. The V end lost 5 bases, the J end lost 3 bases, and 14 bases lay between the germline ends. The CDR3 reads CASSPGPPDYNEQFF. Written as DNA, the CDR3 is TGTGCCAGCAGCCCTGGACCTCCCGACTACAATGAGCAGTTCTTC.

This sequence joins TRBV27 and TRBJ2-1; 7 bases fit TRBD1. The CDR3 contains 18 residues. Germline CDR1 reads MNHEY; CDR2 reads SMNVEV (reference sequence). V lost 8 bases to trimming and J lost 2 bases; unmatched junction nucleotides: 18. CDR3: CASRGPTGTGTTYNEQFF. The CDR3 nucleotides are TGTGCCAGCCGAGGCCCGACAGGGACCGGGACAACCTACAATGAGCAGTTCTTC.

This clone is labeled as hyperexpanded. The chain combines TRBV6-2 or TRBV6-3 with TRBJ1-1, with a tentative D call TRBD1 (5 bases). The CDR3 length is 14 residues. Trimming removed 7 bases at V and 2 bases at J, with 14 bases between. Germline V gives CDR1 MNHEY, CDR2 SVGEGT. The CDR3 loop is CASIPWDGNTEAFF. CDR3 in DNA: TGTGCCAGCATCCCTTGGGACGGAAACACTGAAGCTTTCTTT.

There are a few counts of this clone. Within the sample, other DNA sequences also encode this same CDR3. The CDR3 is CASRDRTYEQYF. CDR3 in DNA: TGTGCCAGCCGGGACAGGACCTACGAGCAGTACTTC. This chain links TRBV27 with TRBJ2-7; 8 nucleotides match TRBD1. In germline, CDR1 is MNHEY, CDR2 SMNVEV (reference sequence). This CDR3 has 12 residues. The ends lost 8 bases at V and 2 bases at J; junction bases unmatched: 2.

This clone was observed a handful of times. The chain couples TRBV19 to TRBJ2-3, with D possibly being TRBD1 (5 bases). Trimming cost V 6 bases and J 6 bases, with 10 bases left between them. Germline lookup yields CDR1 LNHDA and CDR2 SQIVND (reference sequence). The CDR3 consists of 12 residues. The CDR3, as DNA: TGTGCCAGTAGACAAGCAGGGGATACGCAGTATTTT. This translates into CASRQAGDTQYF.

The chain is built from TRBV27 and TRBJ2-1, with 10 bases matching TRBD2. CDR1 is MNHEY and CDR2 is SMNVEV in the germline V gene (reference sequence). J gave up 10 bases and V 8 bases, and 11 bases lay outside the gene matches. The CDR3 consists of 14 residues. In DNA, the CDR3 is TGTGCCAGCTCTCCGGGACTAGCGAGTATGGAGCAGTTCTTC. This gives the protein CASSPGLASMEQFF.

The chain couples TRBV4-3 to TRBJ2-7, with TRBD2 matching over 8 bases. This CDR3 comprises 15 residues. Trimming cost V 0 bases and J 3 bases; bases outside gene matches: 4. CDR1 and CDR2 (germline): LGHNA, YSLEER. The CDR3 DNA follows: TGCGCCAGCAGCCAAGATATCCTAGCGGGCTACGAGCAGTACTTC. Amino acids: CASSQDILAGYEQYF.

This clone came up once. The V call is TRBV6-2 or TRBV6-3, the J call TRBJ1-5, with D maybe TRBD1 (5 bases). CDR3 length: 17 amino acids. Germline V gene sequence: CDR1 MNHEY, CDR2 SVGEGT. Trimming took 0 bases from V and 6 from J, leaving 18 bases between them. In nucleotides, the CDR3 is TGTGCCAGCAGTTACTCGATACGAGGGGTGGATAGTCAGCCCCAGCATTTT. It specifies CASSYSIRGVDSQPQHF.

Worth noting for this clone: The same CDR3 can be traced to other DNA sequences in this sample. V is TRBV7-2 and J is TRBJ2-3; no clear D. The V gene lost 2 bases and the J gene lost 0 bases, with 12 bases spanning the gap. The germline gives CDR1 SGHTA, CDR2 FQGNSA. The CDR3 is 16 amino acids. CDR3 protein: CASSLRRASSTDTQYF. The CDR3 DNA is TGTGCCAGCAGCTTACGCAGAGCCTCTAGCACAGATACGCAGTATTTT.

The CDR3 DNA sequence: TGTGCCAGCAGCCCCCTAGCGGGAGTCGGCGATAAGCAGTTCTTC. This gives the protein CASSPLAGVGDKQFF. V and J are TRBV6-2 or TRBV6-3 and TRBJ2-1, with TRBD2 identical over 10 bases. Per germline, CDR1 MNHEY and CDR2 SVGEGT. The V gene end was trimmed by 6 bases and the J gene end by 11 bases; junction bases not matched to a gene: 13. The CDR3 loop spans 15 amino acids.

The V gene is TRBV29-1, the J gene TRBJ1-2; D not certain. This CDR3 has 13 residues. V was pared by 3 bases and J by 5 bases, with 13 bases between. Germline V gene sequence: CDR1 SQVTM, CDR2 ANQGSEA. The CDR3 here is CSVENLEGYGYTF. CDR3 DNA sequence: TGCAGCGTTGAGAACCTCGAGGGTTATGGCTACACCTTC.

The V gene is TRBV7-3, the J gene TRBJ2-3, with 7 positions matching TRBD2. Losses at the gene ends were 2 bases for V and 2 bases for J; bases not matched to a gene: 7. Germline CDR1 SGHTA, CDR2 FQGTGA. The CDR3 runs 16 residues. The CDR3 DNA reads as TGTGCCAGCAGCTTACAGGGAGGGAGGAACACAGATACGCAGTATTTT. It encodes CASSLQGGRNTDTQYF.

In regard to this clone: With a much larger clone just one base away, this may be a read error. The chain combines TRBV18 with TRBJ1-3; 7 bases map to TRBD1. The CDR3 runs 17 residues. Germline V gene data show CDR1 as KGHSH and CDR2 as LQKENI. CDR3 loop: CTSSPQDRRLTGNTIYF. In DNA form, the CDR3 reads TGTACCAGCTCACCACAGGACAGGCGACTTACTGGAAACACCATATATTTT.